This T cell receptor beta chain is from a study of regulatory T cells in long-lasting Graves disease. General study results and limits: Newly diagnosed patients had higher TCR diversity than persistent Graves' patients did. Persistent disease preferred TRBV28, TRBJ1-2 and TRBJ2-5; new disease, TRBV20-1 and TRBJ2-1.

This clonotype has just a few counts. As yet, its antigen is unknown. Arm-PCR of CDR3 regions with iRepertoire HTBI primers generated TCR beta libraries. TCRdb redid the calling of the multiplex PCR reads with MiXCR, one entry per CDR3 protein. The sample records about 540,000 distinct CDR3 sequences, roughly 13% being singletons. The CDR3 is made up of 14 amino acids. After removal of 2 bases from V and 7 bases from J, the junction contained 4 bases not matched to a gene. In germline, CDR1 is MNHEY, CDR2 SVGAGI. Time point noted: newly diagnosed GD, antithyroid drugs for less than 3 months. Isolated PBMC RNA provided the starting material for the TCR library. By American Thyroid Association guidelines, Graves' disease was diagnosed in the cohort. These data also formed part of another study, on T cells in Graves' hyperthyroidism and ophthalmopathy. That source adds: An initial round of RT-PCR targeting the TCR CDR3 relied on the HTBI primer set.

The TCR originated in a man aged 25-45 years with Graves disease. The chain carries TRBV6-5 and TRBJ1-5; the match to TRBD1 covers 8 bases. Specimen: peripheral blood mononuclear cells (PBMCs), collected at new diagnosis, from a patient treated with antithyroid drugs. The CDR3 DNA reads as TGTGCCAGCAGTTACGTGACAGGGGACCAGCCCCAGCATTTT. Translation: CASSYVTGDQPQHF.